The following is a T cell receptor beta chain sequence with its context. The sequenced template was cDNA made from the entire isolated RNA. Data came from immunoSEQ multiplex PCR; TCRdb stores just in-frame clones and leaves some out. The sample includes more than 150,000 clones, less than 9.5% of them seen just once. This entry is derived from a study of beta chain features in type 1 diabetes. The CDR3 loop spans 13 amino acids. CDR1 and CDR2 (germline): SGHAT, FQNNGV. Trimming removed 0 bases at V and 12 bases at J, with 9 bases between. Sample: central memory CD4+ T cells from blood. The rearrangement uses TRBV11-2 and TRBJ1-6; the D is unclear. This clonotype originated in a woman aged 18-29 years in good health. CDR3 in amino acids: CASSLEAGEPLHF. CDR3 DNA sequence: TGTGCCAGCAGCTTAGAAGCCGGGGAACCCCTCCACTTT.